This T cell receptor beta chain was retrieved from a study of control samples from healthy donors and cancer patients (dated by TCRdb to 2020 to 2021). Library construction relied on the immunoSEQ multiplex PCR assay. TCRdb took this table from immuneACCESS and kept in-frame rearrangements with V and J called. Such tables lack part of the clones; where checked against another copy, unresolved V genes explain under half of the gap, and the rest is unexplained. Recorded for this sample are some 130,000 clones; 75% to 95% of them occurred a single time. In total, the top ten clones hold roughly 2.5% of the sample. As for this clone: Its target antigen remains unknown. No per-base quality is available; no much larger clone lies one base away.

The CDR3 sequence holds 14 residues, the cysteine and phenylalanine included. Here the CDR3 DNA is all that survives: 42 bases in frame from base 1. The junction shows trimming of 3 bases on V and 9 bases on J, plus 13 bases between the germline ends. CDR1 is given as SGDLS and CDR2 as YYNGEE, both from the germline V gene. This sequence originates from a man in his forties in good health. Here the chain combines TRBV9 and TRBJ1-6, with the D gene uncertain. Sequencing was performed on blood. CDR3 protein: CASSANDVGSPLHF. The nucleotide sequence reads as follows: TGTGCCAGCAGCGCCAATGATGTGGGTTCACCCCTCCACTTT.